These 2 T cell receptor beta chains were sequenced from one sample in a study of blood T cells in healthy people across ages. Sample-barcoded 5' priming and a J-beta primer mix drove a second PCR of about 6 to 12 cycles. TCRdb called the 5' RACE reads again in MiXCR, with one record for every CDR3 protein. The sample shows hundreds of thousands of distinct CDR3 sequences, 20% to 25% of them seen only once. These data also formed part of another study, on T cells of mothers and their children.

The sequenced material came from blood. These receptors originate from a boy between 5 and 17 years old in good health.

This clonotype was observed a handful of times. The chain recombines TRBV4-1 with TRBJ2-5, with D maybe TRBD2 (7 bases). Germline V gene sequence: CDR1 MGHRA, CDR2 YSYEKL. V was clipped by 1 base and J by 5 bases, with 20 bases between them. The CDR3 has 17 residues. CDR3 sequence (DNA): TGCGCCAGCAGCCAAGTTTGGGGGGGCAACCAAAAGGAGACCCAGTACTTC. Protein: CASSQVWGGNQKETQYF.

The chain links TRBV5-6 to TRBJ2-5, with D hard to call. Judging by the DNA end, TRBJ2-7 fits better; the J call may be wrong. The CDR3 is 13 residues long. Germline V gives CDR1 SGHDT, CDR2 YYEEEE. The CDR3 is CASSVGGPYEQYF. Here the CDR3 DNA reads TGTGCCAGCAGTGTTGGCGGACCATACGAGCAGTACTTC.